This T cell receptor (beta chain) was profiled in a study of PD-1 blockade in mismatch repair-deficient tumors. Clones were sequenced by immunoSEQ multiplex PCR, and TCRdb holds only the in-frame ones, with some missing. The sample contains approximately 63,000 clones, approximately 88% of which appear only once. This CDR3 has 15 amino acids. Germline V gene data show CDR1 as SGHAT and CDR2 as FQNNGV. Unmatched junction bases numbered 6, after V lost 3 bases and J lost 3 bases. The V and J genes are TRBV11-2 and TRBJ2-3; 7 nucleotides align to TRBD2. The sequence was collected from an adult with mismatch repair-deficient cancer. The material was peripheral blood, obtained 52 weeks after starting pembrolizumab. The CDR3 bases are TGTGCCAGCAGCTTTAGAGGGAGGGCGACAGATACGCAGTATTTT. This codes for CASSFRGRATDTQYF.